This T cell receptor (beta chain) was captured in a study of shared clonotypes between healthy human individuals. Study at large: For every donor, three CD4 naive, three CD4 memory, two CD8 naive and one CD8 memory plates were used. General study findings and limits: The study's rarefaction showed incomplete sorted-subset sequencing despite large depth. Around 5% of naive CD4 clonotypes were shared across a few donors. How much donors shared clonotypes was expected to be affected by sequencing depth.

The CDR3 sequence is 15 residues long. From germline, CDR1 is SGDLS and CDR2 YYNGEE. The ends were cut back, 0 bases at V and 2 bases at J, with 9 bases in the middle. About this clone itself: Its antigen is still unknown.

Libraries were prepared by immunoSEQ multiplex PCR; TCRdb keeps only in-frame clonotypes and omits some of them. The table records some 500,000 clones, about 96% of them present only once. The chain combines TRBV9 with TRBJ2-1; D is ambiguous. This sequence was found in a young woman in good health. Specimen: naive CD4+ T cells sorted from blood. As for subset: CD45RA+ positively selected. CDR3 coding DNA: TGTGCCAGCAGCGTAGGGAATGAGGCCTACAATGAGCAGTTCTTC. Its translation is CASSVGNEAYNEQFF.